The 5 T cell receptor beta chains listed next were all sequenced from one sample in a study of blood T cell repertoires in COVID-19 (dated by TCRdb to the early 2020s). Receptor libraries were prepared by the immunoSEQ multiplex PCR assay. TCRdb took over this immuneACCESS table, retaining in-frame rearrangements with V and J assigned. Such tables are incomplete; in checked studies, under half of the missing clones stem from an unresolved V gene, and the remainder is unexplained. This sample lists about 190,000 clones; roughly 89% were detected once. The ten most abundant clones make up 0.6% to 0.8% of the sample. Sequencing was carried out using peripheral blood. The receptors stem from a man aged 50-59 years with acute or convalescent COVID-19.

The V gene is TRBV28, the J gene TRBJ1-5, with D unresolved. Germline CDR1 is MDHEN and CDR2 is SYDVKM. V shed 7 bases and J shed 1 base, with 14 bases lying between them. CDR3 length: 15 amino acids. The DNA of the CDR3 is TGTGCCAGCACCCCTGTTCCGGGAAGCAATCAGCCCCAGCATTTT. It specifies CASTPVPGSNQPQHF.

This clone was detected once. The chain recombines TRBV29-1 with TRBJ1-2; D perhaps matches TRBD1 (6 bases). The CDR3 is 13 amino acids. CDR1 is SQVTM and CDR2 is ANQGSEA in the germline V gene. V shed 4 bases and J shed 4 bases, with 13 bases lying between them. The CDR3, as DNA: TGCAGCGTTGTTGTGGGGGCTGCCTATGGCTACACCTTC. It translates to CSVVVGAAYGYTF.

The chain joins TRBV28 to TRBJ2-5; 7 nucleotides match TRBD2. Germline V gives CDR1 MDHEN, CDR2 SYDVKM. The CDR3 consists of 16 residues. With 2 bases clipped from V and 5 bases from J, the junction kept 11 bases outside the gene matches. The CDR3 DNA is TGTGCCAGCAGTTTAGACCTAGCGGAGGTGGGGGAGACCCAGTACTTC. Encoded protein: CASSLDLAEVGETQYF. Combining the CDR3 with reference TRBV28 and TRBJ2-5 gives the whole variable domain DVKVTQSSRYLVKRTGEKVFLECVQDMDHENMFWYRQDPGLGLRLIYFSYDVKMKEKGDIPEGYSVSREKKERFSLILESASTNQTSMYLCASSLDLAEVGETQYFGPGTRLLVL.

The chain recombines TRBV19 with TRBJ1-4; D unclear. V gave up 3 bases and J gave up 8 bases, with 13 bases separating them. Germline V CDR1 and CDR2: LNHDA, SQIVND (reference sequence). The CDR3 runs 14 residues. The CDR3 nucleotides are TGTGCCAGTAGTATGGGTCCCCCCAGGGAAAAACTGTTTTTT. Translating gives CASSMGPPREKLFF.

The chain employs TRBV11-2 and TRBJ2-2; D remains unclear. Germline loops: CDR1 SGHAT, CDR2 FQNNGV. V was pared by 7 bases and J by 1 base, with 13 bases between. This CDR3 contains 15 residues. CDR3 amino acids: CASNPRLVNTGELFF. CDR3 in DNA: TGTGCCAGCAACCCGAGACTGGTGAACACCGGGGAGCTGTTTTTT.